This TCR beta chain was profiled in a study of cytomegalovirus exposure and HLA in healthy donors. About the research overall: Sequencing of about 200 million T cells in an earlier analysis found around 110 million unique TCR beta sequences.

Study results and caveats: The study labeled 150 or so TCR beta chains cytomegalovirus-associated. Analyses of presence and absence presupposed an approximately uniform sequencing depth across donors.

Use of 60 Vbeta and 13 Jbeta primers characterized the PCR. Assay: immunoSEQ multiplex PCR; the TCRdb copy retains only in-frame clones and omits some. The sample consists of approximately 130,000 clones, roughly 9% of them appearing once. A note on this clone: Its antigen is not identified.

Material for sequencing was PBMCs. The TCR originated in a woman between 40 and 55 years old in good health and CMV-seropositive.

The CDR3 region has the DNA TGTGCCAGCAGTGAAAAACCGGCACAGGTTAAAGCTTTCTTT. Its translation: CASSEKPAQVKAFF. The J gene is TRBJ1-1, the V gene TRBV6-1, with D possibly TRBD1 on 5 matching bases. This CDR3 spans 14 amino acids. V lost 2 bases and J 9 bases, leaving 16 bases between the germline ends. Germline V gene data show CDR1 as MNHNS and CDR2 as SASEGT.